Below are 19 T cell receptor beta chains sequenced from a single sample in a study of identical twins (dated by TCRdb to 2015 to 2016). The method was 5' RACE. TCRdb names Illumina HiSeq 2000 as the instrument used. TCRdb reprocessed the public reads (quality trimming at Q25 with fastp, clone calling with MiXCR) and kept in-frame beta chains. Every entry covers one CDR3 protein and lists the most common genes and DNA from its rows. For this sample the table gives 1.5 million to 2 million distinct CDR3 sequences, of which less than 40% were detected only once. In total, the top ten clones hold 0.25% to 0.3% of the sample. Input material: cord blood. Every receptor here comes from a newborn girl in good health.

This clonotype has only one observation. This chain uses TRBV7-9 with TRBJ1-3; 7 bases match TRBD1. The CDR3 has 15 amino acids. CDR1 and CDR2 (germline): SEHNR, FQNEAQ (reference sequence). The J segment lost 2 bases and the V segment lost 5 bases, leaving 6 bases of the junction unmatched. The CDR3 coding sequence is TGTGCCAGCAGCCCAGACAGGGAGACTGGAAACACCATATATTTT. It is translated as CASSPDRETGNTIYF.

The chain combines TRBV12-3 or TRBV12-4 with TRBJ2-3; possible D gene TRBD1, 6 bases. The CDR3 runs to 15 residues. V was cut by 5 bases and J by 2 bases, with 14 bases left in between. The chain's CDR3 is CASSAWGPNTDTQYF. In nucleotides, the CDR3 is TGTGCCAGCAGTGCATGGGGGCCCAACACAGATACGCAGTATTTT.

V and J are TRBV7-2 and TRBJ1-6; D is perhaps TRBD1 (5 bases). The V gene's germline CDR1 is SGHTA and CDR2 FQGNSA. V was clipped by 1 base and J by 7 bases, with 14 bases between them. The CDR3 spans 16 residues. CDR3 amino acids: CASSLVPGRANSPLHF. The CDR3 region has the DNA TGTGCCAGCAGCTTAGTACCGGGACGGGCAAATTCACCCCTCCACTTT.

The chain carries TRBV6-1 and TRBJ2-2, with D possibly TRBD2 on 5 matching bases. Germline CDR1 reads MNHNS; CDR2 reads SASEGT. The CDR3 is 16 residues long. With 6 bases removed from V and 0 bases from J, the gap between germline ends came to 14 bases. The CDR3 DNA reads TGTGCCAGCAGAGGAGGAGCCCTACCGAACACCGGGGAGCTGTTTTTT. It is translated as CASRGGALPNTGELFF.

This clonotype turned up a few times. The chain couples TRBV10-3 to TRBJ1-5; D ambiguous. V was clipped by 10 bases and J by 2 bases, with 12 bases between them. The CDR3 runs to 13 residues. Germline lookup yields CDR1 ENHRY and CDR2 SYGVKD. The CDR3 loop is CATSLYGNQPQHF. The CDR3 region has the DNA TGTGCCACCTCCCTGTATGGCAATCAGCCCCAGCATTTT.

This rearrangement joins TRBV7-9 to TRBJ1-1; D unclear. V lost 6 bases and J lost 0, with 8 bases in between. This CDR3 comprises 13 residues. The V gene's germline CDR1 is SEHNR and CDR2 FQNEAQ (reference sequence). CDR3 amino acids: CASSPKLNTEAFF. The CDR3 DNA follows: TGTGCCAGCAGTCCCAAGTTGAACACTGAAGCTTTCTTT.

This clonotype was counted between two and nine times. The chain recombines TRBV3-1 with TRBJ2-7; D not resolved. CDR3 length: 14 residues. V was pared by 1 base and J by 0 bases, with 7 bases between. Germline CDR1 is LGHDT and CDR2 is YNNKEL (reference sequence). The CDR3 sequence: CASSQAPLSYEQYF. The CDR3 nucleotides are TGTGCCAGCAGCCAAGCTCCCCTCTCCTACGAGCAGTACTTC.

This clonotype was picked up many times. The genes are TRBV20-1 and TRBJ2-4, with D maybe TRBD1 (5 bases). In germline, CDR1 is DFQATT, CDR2 SNEGSKA (reference sequence). Trimming removed 2 bases at V and 5 bases at J, with 7 bases between. The CDR3 has 12 amino acids. CDR3 residues: CSARQGQNIQYF. CDR3 DNA sequence: TGCAGTGCTAGACAGGGCCAAAACATTCAGTACTTC.

This clonotype was observed a handful of times. The chain links TRBV13 to TRBJ1-2; D not certain. Germline V gene sequence: CDR1 PRHDT, CDR2 FYEKMQ (reference sequence). V was shortened by 5 bases and J by 4 bases, with 14 bases between the two germline ends. The CDR3 is 14 amino acids. The CDR3 nucleotides are TGTGCCAGCAGCCTCGGGCCAGAACTCTATGGCTACACCTTC. This sequence encodes CASSLGPELYGYTF.

This clonotype has only one observation. A much larger clonotype is one base distant, so this may be a read error. The chain combines TRBV6-5 with TRBJ2-1, with 8 bases that match TRBD1. The CDR3 runs to 13 residues. Germline CDR1 reads MNHEY; CDR2 reads SVGAGI. With V trimmed by 5 bases and J by 10 bases, 7 bases remained unmatched. The DNA for the CDR3 is TGTGCCAGCAGTCGGACAGGGCGCTACGAGCAGTTCTTC. Encoded protein: CASSRTGRYEQFF.

The count of this clonotype is one. The chain carries TRBV9 and TRBJ2-7; D possibly uses TRBD1 or TRBD2 (5 bases each). V was trimmed by 3 bases and J by 1 base, leaving 14 bases between them. The CDR3 extends over 15 amino acids. The germline V gene has CDR1 SGDLS and CDR2 YYNGEE. The CDR3 is CASSEGPASSYEQYF. DNA of the CDR3: TGTGCCAGCAGCGAGGGACCAGCGAGTTCCTACGAGCAGTACTTC.

The rearrangement uses TRBV6-5 and TRBJ2-7; 9 bases are a match to TRBD1. Germline CDR1 MNHEY, CDR2 SVGAGI. This CDR3 contains 16 residues. V dropped 4 bases and J dropped 2; count of bases not matched to a gene: 9. The CDR3 protein is CASSLYAGQGPYEQYF. The CDR3 DNA sequence: TGTGCCAGCAGTTTATATGCGGGACAGGGTCCCTACGAGCAGTACTTC.

The chain is built from TRBV19 and TRBJ2-5; 8 bases map to TRBD2. CDR1 and CDR2 (germline): LNHDA, SQIVND (reference sequence). Germline trimming cut 2 bases from V and 11 bases from J; bases unmatched to any gene: 10. This CDR3 region has 14 residues. The CDR3 reads CASSISGLANEQYF. The CDR3, as DNA: TGTGCCAGTAGTATATCCGGACTAGCAAATGAGCAGTACTTC.

This clonotype was detected a few times. CDR3 loop: CASSLGKGKGANVLTF. Here the CDR3 DNA reads TGTGCCAGCAGTTTAGGAAAGGGGAAAGGGGCCAACGTCCTGACTTTC. V gene TRBV12-3 or TRBV12-4 combines with J gene TRBJ2-6; D is possibly TRBD1 (5 bases). The CDR3 consists of 16 residues. The V end was cut by 1 base, the J end by 4 bases, with 11 bases between.

The rearrangement joins TRBV25-1 to TRBJ2-7; 7 nucleotides align to TRBD2. V gave up 4 bases and J gave up 0 bases; unmatched junction bases: 12. Germline V CDR1 and CDR2: MGHDK, SYGVNS. This CDR3 region has 17 residues. CDR3 bases: TGTGCCAGCAGTGTCCTCGTCGGGGGGAATGGCTCCTACGAGCAGTACTTC. It yields the protein CASSVLVGGNGSYEQYF.

V and J are TRBV4-1 and TRBJ1-5; D is undetermined. The ends were cut back, 0 bases at V and 0 bases at J, with 9 bases in the middle. The CDR3 spans 16 residues. Germline loops: CDR1 MGHRA, CDR2 YSYEKL. CDR3 sequence: CASSQEGGASNQPQHF. CDR3 nucleotides: TGCGCCAGCAGCCAAGAAGGTGGTGCTAGCAATCAGCCCCAGCATTTT.

The chain joins TRBV20-1 to TRBJ1-2, with 8 bases matching TRBD1. V lost 1 base to trimming and J lost 5 bases; unmatched junction nucleotides: 12. CDR3 length: 16 amino acids. CDR1 is DFQATT and CDR2 is SNEGSKA in the germline V gene (reference sequence). The CDR3 DNA sequence: TGCAGTGCTAGAGCCGGTCGGGACAGGCGGGTTTATGGCTACACCTTC. Its protein is CSARAGRDRRVYGYTF.

The rearrangement uses TRBV6-6 and TRBJ2-3; D may correspond to TRBD1 or TRBD2 (5 bases each). Germline values: CDR1 MNHNY, CDR2 SVGAGI (reference sequence). The CDR3 is 15 amino acids. V lost 6 bases and J 4 bases, leaving 17 bases between the germline ends. CDR3 sequence: CASRPGTSNADTQYF. DNA for the CDR3: TGTGCCAGCAGACCCGGGACCTCAAACGCAGATACGCAGTATTTT.

The chain employs TRBV5-1 and TRBJ2-5, with D possibly matching TRBD2 (5 bases). Germline V gene lookup returns CDR1 SGHRS and CDR2 YFSETQ. CDR3 length: 16 amino acids. Between the trimmed V and J ends, which lost 0 bases and 1 base, there was a span of 13 bases. Written as DNA, the CDR3 is TGCGCCAGCAGCTTGGAAGCCGGGGTGACCCAAGAGACCCAGTACTTC. Translated, it gives CASSLEAGVTQETQYF.